This TCR beta chain is drawn from a study of blood T cell repertoires in COVID-19. Overall study: The origin of the acute and convalescent COVID-19 samples was the United States, Italy and Spain.

Per the original data handling: Amplification of reference gene primers was used by the study to estimate nucleated cell counts. The protocol was immunoSEQ multiplex PCR, while the TCRdb copy is restricted to in-frame clones and leaves out a portion. The V and J calls and clone size come from that table; D and trimming were worked out from the DNA. This table has tens of thousands of clones, approximately 90% appearing once. This clone is a singleton in its sample. Losses at the gene ends were 7 bases for V and 5 bases for J; bases not matched to a gene: 11. Germline V CDR1 and CDR2: KGHDR, SFDVKD. The CDR3 sequence is 16 residues long.

The V gene is TRBV24-1, the J gene TRBJ2-1; TRBD1 matches 9 bases. This sequence originates from a human donor with active COVID-19. The donor label of this sample is uncertain. Specimen: peripheral blood. CDR3 residues: CATSTSGTGRNNEQFF. For the CDR3, the DNA is TGTGCCACCAGCACGTCCGGGACAGGGCGTAACAATGAGCAGTTCTTC.